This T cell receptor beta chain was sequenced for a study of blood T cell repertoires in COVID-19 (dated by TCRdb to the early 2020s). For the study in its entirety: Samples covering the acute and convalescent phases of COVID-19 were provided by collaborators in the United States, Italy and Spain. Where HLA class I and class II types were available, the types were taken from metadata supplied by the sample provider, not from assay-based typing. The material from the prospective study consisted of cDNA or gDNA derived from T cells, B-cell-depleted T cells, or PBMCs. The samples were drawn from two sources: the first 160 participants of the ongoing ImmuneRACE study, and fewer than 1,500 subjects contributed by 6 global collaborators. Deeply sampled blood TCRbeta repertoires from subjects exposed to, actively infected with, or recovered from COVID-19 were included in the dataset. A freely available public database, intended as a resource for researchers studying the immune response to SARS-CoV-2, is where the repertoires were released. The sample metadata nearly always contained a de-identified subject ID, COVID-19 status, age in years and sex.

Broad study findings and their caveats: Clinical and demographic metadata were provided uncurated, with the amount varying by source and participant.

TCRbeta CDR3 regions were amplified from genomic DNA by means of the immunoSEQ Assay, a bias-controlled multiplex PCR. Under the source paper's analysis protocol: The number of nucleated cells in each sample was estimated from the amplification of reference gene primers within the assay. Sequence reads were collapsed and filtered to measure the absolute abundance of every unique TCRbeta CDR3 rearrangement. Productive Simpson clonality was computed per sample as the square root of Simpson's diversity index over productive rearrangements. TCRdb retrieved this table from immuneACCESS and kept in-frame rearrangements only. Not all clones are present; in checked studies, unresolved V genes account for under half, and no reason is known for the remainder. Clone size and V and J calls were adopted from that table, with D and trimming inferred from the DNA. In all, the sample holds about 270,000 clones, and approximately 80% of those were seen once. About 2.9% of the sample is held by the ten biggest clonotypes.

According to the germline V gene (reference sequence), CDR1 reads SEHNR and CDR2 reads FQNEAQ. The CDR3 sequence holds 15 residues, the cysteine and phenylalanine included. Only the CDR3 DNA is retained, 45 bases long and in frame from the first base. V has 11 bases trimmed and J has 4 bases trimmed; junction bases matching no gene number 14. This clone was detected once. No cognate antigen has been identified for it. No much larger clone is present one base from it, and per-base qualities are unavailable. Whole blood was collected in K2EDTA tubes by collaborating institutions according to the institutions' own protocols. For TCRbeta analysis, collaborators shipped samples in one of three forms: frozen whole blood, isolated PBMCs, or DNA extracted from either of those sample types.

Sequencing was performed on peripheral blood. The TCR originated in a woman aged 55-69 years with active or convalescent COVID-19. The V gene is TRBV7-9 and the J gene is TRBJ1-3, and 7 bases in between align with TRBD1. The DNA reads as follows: TGTGCCGTTTTGGAGGGGGCAACTCCCGGAAACACCATATATTTT. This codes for CAVLEGATPGNTIYF. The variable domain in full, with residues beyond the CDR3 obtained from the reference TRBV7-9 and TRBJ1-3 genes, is DTGVSQNPRHKITKRGQNVTFRCDPISEHNRLYWYRQTLGQGPEFLTYFQNEAQLEKSRLLSDRFSAERPKGSFSTLEIQRTEQGDSAMYLCAVLEGATPGNTIYFGEGSWLTVV.